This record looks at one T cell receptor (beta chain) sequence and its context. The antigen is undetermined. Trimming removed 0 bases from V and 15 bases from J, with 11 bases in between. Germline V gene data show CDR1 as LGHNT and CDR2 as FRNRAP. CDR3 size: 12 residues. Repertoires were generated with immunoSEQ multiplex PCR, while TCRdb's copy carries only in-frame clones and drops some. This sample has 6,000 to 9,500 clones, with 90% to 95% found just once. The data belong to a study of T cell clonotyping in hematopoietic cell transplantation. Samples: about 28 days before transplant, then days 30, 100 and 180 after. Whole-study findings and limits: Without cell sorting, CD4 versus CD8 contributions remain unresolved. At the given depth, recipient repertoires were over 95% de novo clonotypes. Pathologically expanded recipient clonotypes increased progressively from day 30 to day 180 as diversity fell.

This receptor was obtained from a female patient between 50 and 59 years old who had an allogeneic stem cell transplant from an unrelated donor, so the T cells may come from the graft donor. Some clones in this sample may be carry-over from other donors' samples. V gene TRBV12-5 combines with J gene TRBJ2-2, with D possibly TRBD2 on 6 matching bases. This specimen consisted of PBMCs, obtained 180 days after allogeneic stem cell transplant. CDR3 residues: CASGLVPSDVFF. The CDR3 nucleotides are TGTGCTAGTGGTTTGGTCCCTAGCGACGTGTTTTTT.